These 30 T cell receptor beta chains originate from one sample sequenced in a study of shared T cell receptors in the human thymus. Clones were sequenced by immunoSEQ multiplex PCR, and TCRdb holds only the in-frame ones, with some missing. The repertoire holds about 660,000 clones, around 87% seen once, with 0.0094% in the top ten. The sample also formed part of further work on human thymus T cells.

The sample comprised thymocytes. The source is a boy in the first two years of life with a congenital heart defect.

The rearrangement uses TRBV4-3 and TRBJ1-2; tentative D call: TRBD1 (6 bases). Germline V gene sequence: CDR1 LGHNA, CDR2 YSLEER. V gave up 4 bases and J gave up 8 bases, with 17 bases separating them. This CDR3 has 14 residues. The CDR3 is CASSLTIGTRGYTF. The CDR3 DNA is TGCGCCAGCAGCCTGACAATAGGGACACGCGGCTACACCTTC.

This clone has more than one count but fewer than ten. Here the CDR3 reads CASMQGTDNSPLHF. The CDR3, as DNA: TGTGCCAGCATGCAAGGGACAGATAATTCACCCCTCCACTTT. V usage is TRBV28 and J usage is TRBJ1-6, with 7 bases that match TRBD1. The CDR3 sequence is 14 residues long. Germline V gene lookup returns CDR1 MDHEN and CDR2 SYDVKM. Trimming cost V 7 bases and J 5 bases; bases outside gene matches: 5.

This chain connects TRBV5-1 to TRBJ2-4; TRBD1 matches 7 bases. The germline V gene has CDR1 SGHRS and CDR2 YFSETQ. The CDR3 consists of 18 residues. After removal of 0 bases from V and 2 bases from J, the junction contained 11 bases not matched to a gene. The CDR3 loop is CASSLGGTTGWSKNIQYF. The DNA for the CDR3 is TGCGCCAGCAGCTTGGGAGGCACGACAGGGTGGTCCAAAAACATTCAGTACTTC.

This clone was observed a few times. The gene calls are TRBV19 and TRBJ2-3; 8 nucleotides match TRBD2. This CDR3 has 14 amino acids. V was pared by 6 bases and J by 1 base, with 3 bases of the junction left unmatched. CDR1 and CDR2 from the germline V gene are LNHDA and SQIVND (reference sequence). CDR3 sequence reads: CASRGGGRTDTQYF. For the CDR3, the DNA is TGTGCCAGTAGGGGCGGGGGGCGCACAGATACGCAGTATTTT.

This clone was recorded once. The CDR3, as DNA: TGTGCCAGCAGCTACACCTATGGGACTAGCGCGGCCGAGCAGTTCTTC. Residues: CASSYTYGTSAAEQFF. The rearrangement uses TRBV7-6 and TRBJ2-1; TRBD2 matches 10 bases. CDR1 SGHVS and CDR2 FNYEAQ come from the germline V gene. The CDR3 runs 16 residues. J lost 10 bases, V lost 4 bases, and 13 bases had no gene match.

This clone occurred once. The chain links TRBV19 to TRBJ1-4; D ambiguous. This CDR3 contains 18 residues. The ends were cut back, 0 bases at V and 0 bases at J, with 14 bases in the middle. From germline, CDR1 is LNHDA and CDR2 SQIVND (reference sequence). CDR3 DNA sequence: TGTGCCAGTAGTATAGATCCGGGAAAACTTGCAACTAATGAAAAACTGTTTTTT. Protein: CASSIDPGKLATNEKLFF.

The chain couples TRBV6-1 to TRBJ2-5; 9 bases are shared with TRBD1. After removal of 1 base from V and 2 bases from J, the junction contained 5 bases not matched to a gene. There are 16 residues in the CDR3. Germline V gene data show CDR1 as MNHNS and CDR2 as SASEGT. The CDR3 DNA reads TGTGCCAGCAGTGAAGGGGGGACAGGGTCGCAAGAGACCCAGTACTTC. Its translation: CASSEGGTGSQETQYF.

This CDR3 is CASSWGTGGPYSYGYTF. For the CDR3, the DNA is TGTGCCAGCAGCTGGGGGACAGGGGGCCCTTATTCCTATGGCTACACCTTC. The chain couples TRBV5-8 to TRBJ1-2; TRBD1 aligns across 12 bases. With 3 bases clipped from V and 4 bases from J, the junction kept 10 bases outside the gene matches. This CDR3 has 17 amino acids. CDR1 and CDR2 from the germline V gene are SGHTS and YDEGEE.

The rearrangement links TRBV2 to TRBJ2-7; 9 positions match TRBD1. This CDR3 region has 14 residues. Losses at the gene ends were 6 bases for V and 2 bases for J; bases not matched to a gene: 5. In germline, CDR1 is SNHLY, CDR2 FYNNEI. The CDR3 is CASRDRGETYEQYF. In DNA form, the CDR3 reads TGTGCCAGCAGAGACAGGGGGGAAACCTACGAGCAGTACTTC. Full variable domain (rest looked up from reference TRBV2 and TRBJ2-7): EPEVTQTPSHQVTQMGQEVILRCVPISNHLYFYWYRQILGQKVEFLVSFYNNEISEKSEIFDDQFSVERPDGSNFTLKIRSTKLEDSAMYFCASRDRGETYEQYFGPGTRLTVT.

This chain links TRBV6-5 with TRBJ2-7, with D maybe TRBD2 (5 bases). The CDR3 loop spans 14 amino acids. Germline values: CDR1 MNHEY, CDR2 SVGAGI. Trimming pared 0 bases from V and 6 bases from J, leaving 12 bases between. CDR3 residues: CASSYSIGVSEQYF. The CDR3 coding sequence is TGTGCCAGCAGTTACTCGATCGGGGTTAGCGAGCAGTACTTC.

This chain joins TRBV27 and TRBJ1-1; maybe TRBD1 (6 bases). This CDR3 has 13 amino acids. Germline CDR1 MNHEY, CDR2 SMNVEV (reference sequence). Trimming cost V 2 bases and J 3 bases, with 7 bases left between them. CDR3 region: CASSLGQYTEAFF. The CDR3 DNA reads as TGTGCCAGCAGTTTAGGACAGTACACTGAAGCTTTCTTT.

Only one count was recorded for this clone. V is TRBV5-6 and J is TRBJ2-6; 7 bases map to TRBD1. Germline trimming cut 4 bases from V and 0 bases from J; bases unmatched to any gene: 13. The CDR3 is 19 amino acids. From germline, CDR1 is SGHDT and CDR2 YYEEEE. The CDR3: CASSPWTGVTTSGANVLTF. The CDR3 DNA follows: TGTGCCAGCAGCCCCTGGACAGGTGTGACTACCTCTGGGGCCAACGTCCTGACTTTC.

The chain links TRBV5-1 to TRBJ2-2; D not certain. V was clipped by 4 bases and J by 3 bases, with 19 bases between them. Germline CDR1 SGHRS, CDR2 YFSETQ. The CDR3 runs 17 residues. The CDR3 sequence is CASSENRVLTYTGELFF. In DNA form, the CDR3 reads TGCGCCAGCAGCGAGAACCGGGTCCTAACATACACCGGGGAGCTGTTTTTT. The variable domain in full, with the rest retrieved from reference TRBV5-1 and TRBJ2-2, is KAGVTQTPRYLIKTRGQQVTLSCSPISGHRSVSWYQQTPGQGLQFLFEYFSETQRNKGNFPGRFSGRQFSNSRSEMNVSTLELGDSALYLCASSENRVLTYTGELFFGEGSRLTVL.

This chain joins TRBV6-4 and TRBJ2-1, with a tentative D call TRBD2 (5 bases). CDR3 length: 16 residues. V lost 3 bases to trimming and J lost 3 bases, with 15 bases between them. From germline, CDR1 is MRHNA and CDR2 SNTAGT. The CDR3 DNA reads TGTGCCAGCAGTGAGAGCAACGGGGAGTACTACAATGAGCAGTTCTTC. Protein sequence: CASSESNGEYYNEQFF.

The chain has TRBV12-5 and TRBJ2-5; 9 nucleotides align to TRBD2. Germline V gene lookup returns CDR1 LGHNT and CDR2 FRNRAP. J lost 4 bases, V lost 6 bases, and 6 bases had no gene match. The CDR3 has 14 residues. DNA of the CDR3: TGTGCTAGTGGCCGGGGACTAGCAGGAGAGACCCAGTACTTC. Translating gives CASGRGLAGETQYF.

The V and J genes are TRBV12-5 and TRBJ1-6, with 8 positions matching TRBD1. The CDR3 covers 14 residues. The germline V gene has CDR1 LGHNT and CDR2 FRNRAP. Losses at the gene ends were 6 bases for V and 4 bases for J; bases not matched to a gene: 2. Written as DNA, the CDR3 is TGTGCTAGTGGAAGACAGGGGTATAATTCACCCCTCCACTTT. Its translation is CASGRQGYNSPLHF. The full variable domain, completed using reference TRBV12-5 and TRBJ1-6, is DARVTQTPRHKVTEMGQEVTMRCQPILGHNTVFWYRQTMMQGLELLAYFRNRAPLDDSGMPKDRFSAEMPDATLATLKIQPSEPRDSAVYFCASGRQGYNSPLHFGNGTRLTVT.

This clone was picked up one time. This chain joins TRBV4-3 and TRBJ2-1, with TRBD2 matching 10 bases. The CDR3 loop spans 20 amino acids. After removal of 0 bases from V and 0 bases from J, the junction contained 11 bases not matched to a gene. Looked up from germline, CDR1 is LGHNA and CDR2 is YSLEER. The CDR3 reads CASSQDRPSGRISSYNEQFF. The CDR3 bases are TGCGCCAGCAGCCAAGATAGGCCTAGCGGGAGAATCAGCTCCTACAATGAGCAGTTCTTC.

This chain uses TRBV12-5 with TRBJ2-2; unclear D gene. The CDR3 contains 17 residues. V was cut by 6 bases and J by 1 base, with 18 bases left in between. The germline V gene encodes CDR1 LGHNT and CDR2 FRNRAP. The CDR3 sequence is CASGAPQEVGNTGELFF. The CDR3 DNA is TGTGCTAGTGGAGCTCCCCAAGAGGTCGGGAACACCGGGGAGCTGTTTTTT.

This clone has just one count. This chain joins TRBV4-1 and TRBJ2-1; no clear D gene. Germline values: CDR1 MGHRA, CDR2 YSYEKL. With 5 bases removed from V and 6 bases from J, the gap between germline ends came to 20 bases. The CDR3 loop spans 16 amino acids. The CDR3 loop is CASSKIPAPPGNEQFF. CDR3 DNA sequence: TGCGCCAGCAGCAAAATCCCTGCCCCACCAGGCAATGAGCAGTTCTTC.

The chain combines TRBV5-5 with TRBJ2-5, with D uncertain. The V and J ends lost 2 bases and 5 bases respectively, with 10 bases between them. This CDR3 has 13 residues. From germline, CDR1 is SGHKS and CDR2 YYEKEE (reference sequence). CDR3: CASSLQYPETQYF. CDR3 DNA: TGTGCCAGCAGCTTACAATACCCGGAGACCCAGTACTTC. The whole variable domain, filled in from reference TRBV5-5 and TRBJ2-5, reads DAGVTQSPTHLIKTRGQQVTLRCSPISGHKSVSWYQQVLGQGPQFIFQYYEKEERGRGNFPDRFSARQFPNYSSELNVNALLLGDSALYLCASSLQYPETQYFGPGTRLLVL.

This clone was observed a single time. The V and J genes are TRBV11-2 and TRBJ1-5, with D possibly being TRBD1 (5 bases). Trimming pared 1 base from V and 7 bases from J, leaving 8 bases between. CDR1 and CDR2 (germline): SGHAT, FQNNGV. The CDR3 is 13 residues long. The CDR3 DNA sequence: TGTGCCAGCAGCTTAGCCGGGGGACAGCCCCAGCATTTT. Translated, it gives CASSLAGGQPQHF.

This chain connects TRBV6-6 to TRBJ2-7; 8 nucleotides line up with TRBD2. The J segment lost 2 bases and the V segment lost 7 bases, leaving 10 bases of the junction unmatched. CDR1 MNHNY and CDR2 SVGAGI come from the germline V gene (reference sequence). CDR3 size: 15 residues. CDR3 sequence (DNA): TGTGCCAGCACTCAAAGCGGGAGAGCCGCCTACGAGCAGTACTTC. This gives the protein CASTQSGRAAYEQYF.

The chain is built from TRBV7-2 and TRBJ1-2, with a possible D match to TRBD1 (6 bases). CDR1 is SGHTA, CDR2 FQGNSA, per germline. This CDR3 is 13 amino acids long. Trimming took 4 bases from V and 5 from J, leaving 11 bases between them. The CDR3 region is CASSYEGEYGYTF. The CDR3 nucleotides are TGTGCCAGCAGCTATGAGGGGGAGTATGGCTACACCTTC.

This clone was seen a single time. This chain connects TRBV4-3 to TRBJ1-3, with D unresolved. V lost 0 bases to trimming and J lost 2 bases, with 14 bases between them. Germline V lookup: CDR1 LGHNA, CDR2 YSLEER. The CDR3 totals 17 residues. The CDR3 nucleotides read TGCGCCAGCAGCCAAGAGAAGGAGCTCCCCACTGGAAACACCATATATTTT. Encoded protein: CASSQEKELPTGNTIYF.

V gene TRBV5-1 combines with J gene TRBJ2-7; D possibly corresponds to TRBD1 (6 bases). Trimming shortened V by 0 bases and J by 5 bases, and 9 bases separated the two germline ends. Germline CDR1 is SGHRS and CDR2 is YFSETQ. This CDR3 comprises 13 residues. Here the CDR3 reads CASSLGWGHEQYF. CDR3 sequence (DNA): TGCGCCAGCAGCTTGGGTTGGGGGCACGAGCAGTACTTC.

This clone appeared once. The CDR3 reads CSATGSQSSYEQYF. The CDR3 coding sequence is TGCAGCGCCACAGGGTCCCAGAGCTCCTACGAGCAGTACTTC. The J gene is TRBJ2-7, the V gene TRBV29-1; D possibly corresponds to TRBD1 (6 bases). V was cut by 7 bases and J by 0 bases, with 16 bases left in between. Looked up from germline, CDR1 is SQVTM and CDR2 is ANQGSEA. The CDR3 loop spans 14 amino acids.

This chain joins TRBV14 and TRBJ1-1, with 7 bases identical to TRBD1. The trim removed 4 bases at V and 5 bases at J, leaving 13 bases unmatched. CDR1 and CDR2 from the germline V gene are SGHDN and FVKESK. The CDR3 extends over 16 amino acids. The CDR3 loop reads CASSLPGQNLLTEAFF. The CDR3 DNA is TGTGCCAGCAGCCTCCCGGGACAGAATCTTCTGACTGAAGCTTTCTTT.

The chain has TRBV5-6 and TRBJ2-7; maybe TRBD2 (7 bases). The CDR3 is made up of 14 amino acids. The germline gives CDR1 SGHDT, CDR2 YYEEEE. The V end lost 5 bases, the J end lost 2 bases, and 14 bases lay between the germline ends. The CDR3 spells CASSFGGPAYEQYF. The CDR3 DNA reads TGTGCCAGCAGTTTCGGGGGGCCCGCCTACGAGCAGTACTTC.

The gene calls are TRBV10-3 and TRBJ2-5, with 8 bases fitting TRBD2. Germline-derived CDR1 and CDR2 are ENHRY and SYGVKD. V trimming: 4 bases; J trimming: 0 bases; junction bases outside the gene matches: 4. The CDR3 length is 15 residues. The CDR3 reads CAISAISGDQETQYF. The CDR3 DNA reads as TGTGCCATCAGTGCGATTAGCGGGGACCAAGAGACCCAGTACTTC.

V usage is TRBV28 and J usage is TRBJ2-7, with 8 bases matching TRBD2. The CDR3 covers 14 residues. From germline, CDR1 is MDHEN and CDR2 SYDVKM. The ends lost 5 bases at V and 7 bases at J; junction bases unmatched: 10. The DNA of the CDR3 is TGTGCCAGCAGTGTCAGCGGGAGAGAAGGGGAGCAGTACTTC. Residues: CASSVSGREGEQYF.